This T cell receptor beta chain was observed in a study of T cells after yellow fever vaccination. The CDR3 length is 15 residues. V was shortened by 0 bases and J by 0 bases, with 7 bases between the two germline ends. Germline values: CDR1 SGHRS, CDR2 YFSETQ. Study outcomes and limitations: Secondary responses were weaker yet peaked faster, day 5 versus 15. A limited proportion of clonotypes was detected within both the CD4 and CD8 compartments.

The 5'RACE template-switching step produced TCR cDNA and added a universal primer site and UMIs. TCRdb recomputed calls from the 5' RACE reads with MiXCR, one row per CDR3 protein. The table includes a few hundred thousand distinct CDR3 sequences, approximately 4% detected once. In its sample, this clonotype was seen many times. Its target is not known. The TCR was taken from a man aged 18 to 29 who received the YFV17D yellow fever vaccine. The chain links TRBV5-1 to TRBJ2-1; D is ambiguous. Material: PBMCs, obtained 5 days after the yellow fever booster vaccination. The CDR3 DNA is TGCGCCAGCAGCTTGGGAGATAGCTCCTACAATGAGCAGTTCTTC. It translates to CASSLGDSSYNEQFF.